The 27 T cell receptor beta chains below come from one sample, sequenced in a study of blood T cell repertoires in COVID-19. Clones were sequenced by immunoSEQ multiplex PCR, and TCRdb holds only the in-frame ones, with some missing. The sample holds 150,000 to 200,000 clones, approximately 84% seen once. The sequenced sample was peripheral blood. These receptors were collected from a human donor with acute or convalescent COVID-19. The donor label of this sample is uncertain.

This clone was counted between two and nine times. The chain combines TRBV5-4 with TRBJ2-1, with 11 nucleotides matching TRBD2. This CDR3 is 16 amino acids long. Trimming at V came to 0 bases and at J to 9 bases, leaving 8 bases not matched to a gene. The germline V gene encodes CDR1 SGHNT and CDR2 YYREEE (reference sequence). The CDR3 protein is CASSLGLAGGLAEQFF. The CDR3 coding sequence is TGTGCCAGCAGCTTGGGATTAGCGGGAGGGTTGGCTGAGCAGTTCTTC.

The V gene is TRBV18, the J gene TRBJ2-4, with D perhaps TRBD1 (6 bases). Germline CDR1 KGHSH, CDR2 LQKENI. The CDR3 has 16 residues. V lost 2 bases and J lost 1, with 12 bases in between. CDR3 region: CASSPVRGTAKNIQYF. The CDR3, as DNA: TGTGCCAGCTCACCAGTCAGGGGAACGGCCAAAAACATTCAGTACTTC.

Here the CDR3 DNA reads TGTGCCAGCAGTGCGTCGACTAGCGGGAGAGGAGATACGCAGTATTTT. This codes for CASSASTSGRGDTQYF. The gene calls are TRBV6-1 and TRBJ2-3; 12 bases align to TRBD2. The CDR3 has 16 amino acids. V was pared by 4 bases and J by 5 bases, with 7 bases of the junction left unmatched. Per germline, CDR1 MNHNS and CDR2 SASEGT.

This chain joins TRBV30 and TRBJ2-3; D is ambiguous. The germline gives CDR1 GTSNPN, CDR2 SVGIG (reference sequence). The CDR3 sequence is 16 residues long. Deletions cut 3 bases from V and 0 bases from J, with 16 bases between. As DNA, the CDR3 is TGTGCCTGGAGCCGACGGAGACCCCAAAGCACAGATACGCAGTATTTT. It specifies CAWSRRRPQSTDTQYF.

The V and J genes are TRBV5-4 and TRBJ2-5; D perhaps matches TRBD2 (6 bases). The ends were cut back, 1 base at V and 4 bases at J, with 17 bases in the middle. The CDR3 is 16 residues long. The germline gives CDR1 SGHNT, CDR2 YYREEE (reference sequence). DNA of the CDR3: TGTGCCAGCAGCTTGCGGCGGGGCGGCAGGTCAGAGACCCAGTACTTC. Encoded protein: CASSLRRGGRSETQYF.

The V and J genes are TRBV11-2 and TRBJ2-3, with D maybe TRBD2 (5 bases). Germline CDR1 reads SGHAT; CDR2 reads FQNNGV. The V gene lost 2 bases and the J gene lost 4 bases, with 13 bases spanning the gap. This CDR3 has 15 residues. The CDR3 loop reads CASSLSSRGSDTQYF. CDR3 DNA sequence: TGTGCCAGCAGCTTATCTTCCCGCGGGTCAGATACGCAGTATTTT.

CDR3 residues: CASSRADYGYTF. In DNA, the CDR3 is TGTGCCAGTAGTAGGGCTGACTATGGCTACACCTTC. This chain uses TRBV19 with TRBJ1-2; D call uncertain. V lost 4 bases and J 3 bases, leaving 6 bases between the germline ends. The CDR3 has 12 residues. Looked up from germline, CDR1 is LNHDA and CDR2 is SQIVND (reference sequence).

The chain carries TRBV10-3 and TRBJ1-2; 7 bases are shared with TRBD1. The trim removed 9 bases at V and 8 bases at J, leaving 12 bases unmatched. CDR1 and CDR2 from the germline V gene are ENHRY and SYGVKD. CDR3 length: 13 amino acids. DNA of the CDR3: TGTGCCATAACACGAGGACAGGCGGGAGGCTACACCTTC. Its translation is CAITRGQAGGYTF.

The table lists this clone with many counts. This sequence joins TRBV29-1 and TRBJ2-2; D remains unclear. Germline V gives CDR1 SQVTM, CDR2 ANQGSEA. The ends were cut back, 6 bases at V and 0 bases at J, with 8 bases in the middle. The CDR3 loop spans 13 amino acids. CDR3 nucleotides: TGCAGCGTCGGAAGCGCGAACACCGGGGAGCTGTTTTTT. Amino acid sequence: CSVGSANTGELFF.

This clone was seen only a few times. The chain uses TRBV2 and TRBJ1-4; D not resolved. V was clipped by 0 bases and J by 4 bases, with 9 bases between them. The CDR3 runs 15 residues. Germline V gene lookup returns CDR1 SNHLY and CDR2 FYNNEI. DNA for the CDR3: TGTGCCAGCAGTGAAGCGCGGCAGCTTAATGAAAAACTGTTTTTT. Translated: CASSEARQLNEKLFF.

This clone was detected a few times. The chain has TRBV9 and TRBJ2-7; a weak D match, TRBD1 (6 bases). The V and J ends lost 1 base and 7 bases respectively, with 12 bases between them. Germline loops: CDR1 SGDLS, CDR2 YYNGEE. The CDR3 length is 13 residues. The CDR3 reads CASSVSAQGEQYF. As DNA, the CDR3 is TGTGCCAGCAGCGTATCCGCACAGGGTGAGCAGTACTTC.

The rearrangement links TRBV20-1 to TRBJ2-7; D is unclear. The CDR3 is made up of 11 amino acids. The germline gives CDR1 DFQATT, CDR2 SNEGSKA (reference sequence). V lost 5 bases to trimming and J lost 1 base, with 6 bases between them. CDR3 sequence (DNA): TGCAGTGCTCAACTTTCCTACGAGCAGTACTTC. Translated: CSAQLSYEQYF.

The rearrangement joins TRBV11-2 to TRBJ1-5; 8 bases align to TRBD1. V dropped 1 base and J dropped 4; count of bases not matched to a gene: 6. The CDR3 has 16 amino acids. Germline loops: CDR1 SGHAT, CDR2 FQNNGV. CDR3 residues: CASSLGTGYGNQPQHF. The DNA for the CDR3 is TGTGCCAGCAGCTTAGGGACAGGGTATGGGAATCAGCCCCAGCATTTT.

Written as DNA, the CDR3 is TGCAGCGTTGTTTCCGCGGGGCTGCCGGCCAACGTCCTGACTTTC. This translates into CSVVSAGLPANVLTF. The rearrangement uses TRBV29-1 and TRBJ2-6, with TRBD2 as a possible D gene (6 bases). V was trimmed by 4 bases and J by 6 bases, leaving 16 bases between them. The CDR3 has 15 residues. Germline V gene sequence: CDR1 SQVTM, CDR2 ANQGSEA.

This clone was detected a few times. DNA of the CDR3: TGCAGTGCTCCCCGAGGTCTTGAAGCTTTCTTT. Translated: CSAPRGLEAFF. The rearrangement joins TRBV20-1 to TRBJ1-1; no reliable D call. Germline V CDR1 and CDR2: DFQATT, SNEGSKA (reference sequence). V gave up 5 bases and J gave up 7 bases, with 11 bases separating them. The CDR3 is 11 residues long.

In this sample, this clone turned up a few times. The chain uses TRBV28 and TRBJ2-4; D perhaps matches TRBD1 (5 bases). Trimming stripped 8 bases from V and 6 bases from J, with 20 bases between. Germline CDR1 is MDHEN and CDR2 is SYDVKM. CDR3 length equals 15 residues. CDR3 coding DNA: TGTGCCAGCGCTAAAAGCGCAGGGTCCGGAAACATTCAGTACTTC. Its translation: CASAKSAGSGNIQYF.

The CDR3 DNA reads TGTGCCTGGAGTGTACTGCCCGGGGACACTGAAGCTTTCTTT. This translates into CAWSVLPGDTEAFF. J is TRBJ1-1 and V is TRBV30, with D uncertain. The CDR3 is 14 residues long. Trimming stripped 0 bases from V and 3 bases from J, with 11 bases between. Germline V gene sequence: CDR1 GTSNPN, CDR2 SVGIG (reference sequence).

The chain recombines TRBV7-2 with TRBJ2-7; 9 bases are a match to TRBD2. V shed 3 bases, J shed 4 bases, and the junction held 4 bases outside the gene matches. Germline lookup yields CDR1 SGHTA and CDR2 FQGNSA. The CDR3 covers 14 residues. The CDR3 loop is CASSLLAGSYEQYF. The CDR3 nucleotides read TGTGCCAGCAGCTTGCTAGCGGGATCTTACGAGCAGTACTTC.

J is TRBJ2-7 and V is TRBV5-1; D remains unclear. The CDR3 is 12 amino acids. Trimming pared 7 bases from V and 3 bases from J, leaving 11 bases between. Germline V lookup: CDR1 SGHRS, CDR2 YFSETQ. The CDR3 coding sequence is TGCGCCAGCTACGATACTGTCTACGAGCAGTACTTC. This codes for CASYDTVYEQYF.

The V and J genes are TRBV6-4 and TRBJ1-5; D is unresolved. The V gene's germline CDR1 is MRHNA and CDR2 SNTAGT. With 5 bases removed from V and 1 base from J, the gap between germline ends came to 6 bases. CDR3 length: 13 residues. CDR3: CASSPGSNQPQHF. The DNA for the CDR3 is TGTGCCAGCAGTCCGGGGAGCAATCAGCCCCAGCATTTT.

V and J are TRBV25-1 and TRBJ2-4, with 8 positions matching TRBD1. The ends lost 0 bases at V and 9 bases at J; junction bases unmatched: 13. CDR3 length equals 17 residues. Germline assignment: CDR1 MGHDK and CDR2 SYGVNS. CDR3 protein: CASSEYWQGALTFIQYF. CDR3 coding DNA: TGTGCCAGCAGTGAATATTGGCAGGGGGCGCTGACATTCATTCAGTACTTC. Full variable domain (outside the CDR3, taken from reference TRBV25-1 and TRBJ2-4): EADIYQTPRYLVIGTGKKITLECSQTMGHDKMYWYQQDPGMELHLIHYSYGVNSTEKGDLSSESTVSRIRTEHFPLTLESARPSHTSQYLCASSEYWQGALTFIQYFGAGTRLSVL.

The genes are TRBV3-1 (or the pseudogene TRBV3-2) and TRBJ2-2; 8 bases line up with TRBD1. Germline assignment: CDR1 LGHDT and CDR2 YNNKEL (reference sequence). With 2 bases clipped from V and 6 bases from J, the junction kept 8 bases outside the gene matches. CDR3 size: 16 residues. The CDR3 here is CASSQRRGLSSGELFF. The CDR3 region has the DNA TGTGCCAGCAGCCAACGCAGGGGGCTTTCCTCCGGGGAGCTGTTTTTT.

The chain employs TRBV18 and TRBJ1-5, with D possibly TRBD1 on 6 matching bases. V was pared by 6 bases and J by 0 bases, with 12 bases between. Germline values: CDR1 KGHSH, CDR2 LQKENI. CDR3 size: 15 residues. CDR3 DNA sequence: TGTGCCAGCTCCCTGACAGGAGATAGCAATCAGCCCCAGCATTTT. Protein: CASSLTGDSNQPQHF.

Concerning this clone: Other DNA sequences in this sample translate to the same CDR3. V gene TRBV11-3 combines with J gene TRBJ2-3; D remains ambiguous. This CDR3 contains 14 residues. Per germline, CDR1 SGHNT and CDR2 YENEEA. Trimming took 8 bases from V and 0 from J, leaving 12 bases between them. CDR3 DNA sequence: TGTGCCAGCTCTCCCGGGTCTAGCACAGATACGCAGTATTTT. Its protein is CASSPGSSTDTQYF. Together with reference TRBV11-3 and TRBJ2-3, the CDR3 gives the full variable domain: EAGVVQSPRYKIIEKKQPVAFWCNPISGHNTLYWYLQNLGQGPELLIRYENEEAVDDSQLPKDRFSAERLKGVDSTLKIQPAELGDSAVYLCASSPGSSTDTQYFGPGTRLTVL.

V and J are TRBV11-1 and TRBJ2-7, with a weak D call TRBD1 (6 bases). Germline V gives CDR1 SGHAT, CDR2 FQDESV (reference sequence). Deletions cut 2 bases from V and 6 bases from J, with 14 bases between. This CDR3 spans 14 amino acids. The CDR3 region has the DNA TGTGCCAGCAGCTTAACGCAGGGGCTTGGCGAGCAGTACTTC. Residues: CASSLTQGLGEQYF. Full variable domain (rest looked up from reference TRBV11-1 and TRBJ2-7): EAEVAQSPRYKITEKSQAVAFWCDPISGHATLYWYRQILGQGPELLVQFQDESVVDDSQLPKDRFSAERLKGVDSTLKIQPAELGDSAMYLCASSLTQGLGEQYFGPGTRLTVT.

The rearrangement joins TRBV2 to TRBJ2-7; a possible D gene is TRBD2 (5 bases). Per the germline V gene, CDR1 is SNHLY and CDR2 is FYNNEI. This CDR3 is built from 11 residues. V was trimmed by 6 bases and J by 10 bases, leaving 13 bases between them. The CDR3 reads CASREESLQYF. DNA of the CDR3: TGTGCCAGCAGGGAGGAATCTTTACAGTACTTC.

This clone has just a few counts. The V gene is TRBV5-1, the J gene TRBJ1-3, with a tentative D call TRBD1 (5 bases). With 0 bases removed from V and 7 bases from J, the gap between germline ends came to 8 bases. The germline V gene encodes CDR1 SGHRS and CDR2 YFSETQ. The CDR3 sequence is 13 residues long. CDR3 nucleotides: TGCGCCAGCAGCTTGGACGGGACTAACACCATATATTTT. Translating gives CASSLDGTNTIYF.